The sequence of this T cell receptor beta chain was determined in a study of neoadjuvant nivolumab and ipilimumab in lung cancer. General observations from the study: Pretherapy blood TCR richness correlated positively with resected tumor richness. Only two of four nivolumab-treated tumors gained richness and clonality by surgery. Compared with tumor-adjacent uninvolved lung, resected tumors showed greater richness and clonality.

This clone turned up a few times. Its antigen is as yet unknown. Only in-frame clones appear in the TCRdb table, and some are missing; sequencing was by immunoSEQ multiplex PCR. The data show fewer than 30,000 clones, with 75% to 80% seen just once and over 15% held by the top ten. Sequences were derived from tumor tissue, sampled after neoadjuvant nivolumab, alone or with ipilimumab, at or shortly before surgery. The sequence derives from an adult with non-small cell lung cancer.

The CDR3 DNA reads TGTGCCAGCTCACCAGTCGCGACCCAGAATCAGCCCCAGCATTTT. It translates to CASSPVATQNQPQHF. The chain recombines TRBV18 with TRBJ1-5; no clear D. The CDR3 is made up of 15 amino acids. CDR1 and CDR2 (germline): KGHSH, LQKENI. Between the trimmed V and J ends, which lost 2 bases and 4 bases, there was a span of 12 bases.